These 30 T cell receptor beta chains were all obtained from the same sample, sequenced in a study of T cell repertoires in cytomegalovirus infection. Via MiXCR, TCRdb re-called the reads, giving one row per CDR3 protein. In the table there are about 490,000 distinct CDR3 sequences, about 15% of which are singletons. Sequenced material: CD8+ T cells from PBMCs. The receptors were sampled from a human donor in good health (CMV status not recorded). Some clones in this sample may be carry-over from other donors' samples.

This clonotype was found a few times. This sequence joins TRBV7-3 and TRBJ2-2; weak D call: TRBD2 (6 bases). Germline loops: CDR1 SGHTA, CDR2 FQGTGA. V lost 2 bases and J 1 base, leaving 8 bases between the germline ends. CDR3 length equals 15 residues. The CDR3 DNA is TGTGCCAGCAGCTTAGGAGGGTGGAACACCGGGGAGCTGTTTTTT. The encoded protein is CASSLGGWNTGELFF.

V and J are TRBV11-2 and TRBJ1-4; D is possibly TRBD1 (5 bases). Per germline, CDR1 SGHAT and CDR2 FQNNGV. Trimming took off 5 bases at V and 8 bases at J, with 15 bases between the two ends. This CDR3 is built from 14 residues. The CDR3 nucleotides are TGTGCCAGCAGCCGCGGGGGGAGGGAGGAAAAACTGTTTTTT. Residues: CASSRGGREEKLFF.

The chain joins TRBV9 to TRBJ1-3; tentative D call: TRBD1 (6 bases). The V end was cut by 0 bases, the J end by 2 bases, with 9 bases between. This CDR3 has 15 residues. CDR1 and CDR2 (germline): SGDLS, YYNGEE. CDR3 loop: CASSVEDRTGNTIYF. CDR3 DNA: TGTGCCAGCAGCGTAGAGGACAGAACTGGAAACACCATATATTTT. Filled out from reference TRBV9 and TRBJ1-3, the complete variable domain reads DSGVTQTPKHLITATGQRVTLRCSPRSGDLSVYWYQQSLDQGLQFLIQYYNGEERAKGNILERFSAQQFPDLHSELNLSSLELGDSALYFCASSVEDRTGNTIYFGEGSWLTVV.

This clonotype has at least ten counts. This chain's CDR3 is CASSIRSDITYEQYF. The DNA for the CDR3 is TGTGCCAGTAGTATAAGATCGGACATTACCTACGAGCAGTACTTC. The chain links TRBV19 to TRBJ2-7, with D possibly TRBD1 on 5 matching bases. V was pared by 2 bases and J by 2 bases, with 13 bases between. In germline, CDR1 is LNHDA, CDR2 SQIVND (reference sequence). The CDR3 contains 15 residues.

Note on this clonotype: Given a much more abundant clone one base away, this may be a read error. Because the CDR3 is missing its conserved closing phenylalanine or tryptophan, this is likely a read error. This chain links TRBV6-1 with TRBJ1-2, with TRBD1 matching over 7 bases. The CDR3 extends over 16 amino acids. V trimming: 0 bases; J trimming: 4 bases; junction bases outside the gene matches: 8. Germline-derived CDR1 and CDR2 are MNHNS and SASEGT. In DNA form, the CDR3 reads TGTGCCAGCAGTGAAGCGCGACAGGGCCGAGCCTATGGCTACACCTTA. This encodes CASSEARQGRAYGYTL.

The chain uses TRBV7-6 and TRBJ2-1; no clear D gene. The CDR3 length is 16 residues. Germline CDR1 reads SGHVS; CDR2 reads FNYEAQ. The V gene lost 5 bases and the J gene lost 6 bases, with 20 bases spanning the gap. The CDR3, as DNA: TGTGCCAGCAGCGGGAAGATAGGAGCCGCACCCAATGAGCAGTTCTTC. This translates into CASSGKIGAAPNEQFF. Using reference TRBV7-6 and TRBJ2-1 for the parts outside the CDR3, the full variable domain is GAGVSQSPRYKVTKRGQDVALRCDPISGHVSLYWYRQALGQGPEFLTYFNYEAQQDKSGLPNDRFSAERPEGSISTLTIQRTEQRDSAMYRCASSGKIGAAPNEQFFGPGTRLTVL.

The table lists this clonotype with a few counts. The rearrangement links TRBV25-1 to TRBJ2-7; TRBD1 matches at 8 bases. CDR3 length: 15 residues. Looked up from germline, CDR1 is MGHDK and CDR2 is SYGVNS. Trimming at V came to 4 bases and at J to 3 bases, leaving 8 bases not matched to a gene. For the CDR3, the DNA is TGTGCCAGCAGTGGAGTGACAGGGGCGAACTACGAGCAGTACTTC. Residues: CASSGVTGANYEQYF.

This clonotype came up a few times. This chain connects TRBV28 to TRBJ1-2, with 7 bases aligning to TRBD1. CDR3 length equals 15 residues. With 5 bases clipped from V and 4 bases from J, the junction kept 10 bases outside the gene matches. The germline V gene has CDR1 MDHEN and CDR2 SYDVKM. The CDR3 DNA reads TGTGCCAGCAGTCTCCGGGGGACAGCCGGCTATGGCTACACCTTC. Translation gives CASSLRGTAGYGYTF.

This clonotype was detected many times. The chain recombines TRBV7-6 with TRBJ1-4; D not certain. The CDR3 has 12 amino acids. The germline V gene has CDR1 SGHVS and CDR2 FNYEAQ. V was cut by 6 bases and J by 12 bases, with 14 bases left in between. Written as DNA, the CDR3 is TGTGCCAGCAGTCCTACTCTCGGCGAACTGTTTTTT. Amino acids: CASSPTLGELFF.

The CDR3 sequence is CASSQGVGQPQHF. For the CDR3, the DNA is TGTGCCAGCAGCCAGGGCGTCGGGCAGCCCCAGCATTTT. The genes are TRBV14 and TRBJ1-5, with D unclear. Germline lookup yields CDR1 SGHDN and CDR2 FVKESK. The CDR3 runs 13 residues. Trimming stripped 3 bases from V and 7 bases from J, with 10 bases between.

A remark on this clonotype: A read error may explain this, as a much larger clone is one base away. V usage is TRBV7-9 and J usage is TRBJ2-7; 8 positions agree with TRBD2. The germline gives CDR1 SEHNR, CDR2 FQNEAQ (reference sequence). This CDR3 has 14 amino acids. The trim removed 5 bases at V and 5 bases at J, leaving 8 bases unmatched. For the CDR3, the DNA is TGTGCCAGCAGCCCCGCGGGAGGAGGGAACGAGCAGTACTTC. It yields the protein CASSPAGGGNEQYF.

This clonotype has a count of ten or more. This sequence joins TRBV11-2 and TRBJ2-2, with D perhaps matching TRBD1 or TRBD2 (5 bases each). CDR1 and CDR2 (germline): SGHAT, FQNNGV. The CDR3 extends over 12 amino acids. The V end lost 4 bases, the J end lost 7 bases, and 7 bases lay between the germline ends. The CDR3 sequence: CASSWGSGELFF. The CDR3 bases are TGTGCCAGCAGCTGGGGGAGCGGGGAGCTGTTTTTT.

Worth noting for this clonotype: Just one base apart from a much larger clone, this may be a read error. J is TRBJ2-1 and V is TRBV4-2; TRBD2 aligns across 10 bases. CDR1 is LGHNA and CDR2 is YNFKEQ in the germline V gene. The CDR3 spans 18 residues. In DNA form, the CDR3 reads TGTGCCAGCAGCCAACTTCCCCAGATCGCTAGCGGGAGAAATGTGCAGTTCTTC. This translates into CASSQLPQIASGRNVQFF.

The table lists this clonotype with many counts. J is TRBJ2-7 and V is TRBV7-9; maybe TRBD1 (6 bases). The CDR3 extends over 15 amino acids. V lost 4 bases and J lost 0, with 13 bases in between. Per the germline V gene, CDR1 is SEHNR and CDR2 is FQNEAQ (reference sequence). The CDR3 spells CASSSTWGPSYEQYF. CDR3 coding DNA: TGTGCCAGCAGCTCAACGTGGGGGCCCTCCTACGAGCAGTACTTC.

V gene TRBV13 combines with J gene TRBJ2-6; 10 bases agree with TRBD1. Trimming removed 4 bases from V and 2 bases from J; junction bases left unmatched: 8. Per germline, CDR1 PRHDT and CDR2 FYEKMQ (reference sequence). The CDR3 is 18 residues long. CDR3 sequence (DNA): TGTGCCAGCAGCTCCCGGGACAGGGGCCTCCCTGGGGCCAACGTCCTGACTTTC. Its protein is CASSSRDRGLPGANVLTF.

This chain uses TRBV28 with TRBJ2-3, with D tentatively TRBD2 (7 bases). Trimming took 7 bases from V and 2 from J, leaving 16 bases between them. CDR1 is MDHEN and CDR2 is SYDVKM in the germline V gene. This CDR3 has 15 residues. The DNA for the CDR3 is TGTGCCAGCACCCCCTCGGGGGGCTACACAGATACGCAGTATTTT. Protein product: CASTPSGGYTDTQYF.

This clonotype was found many times. The chain has TRBV28 and TRBJ2-6; TRBD1 or TRBD2 may be the D gene (6 bases each). The CDR3 runs to 16 residues. Germline CDR1 and CDR2: MDHEN and SYDVKM. V gave up 7 bases and J gave up 3 bases, with 16 bases separating them. CDR3 nucleotides: TGTGCCAGCACCCCCAGTGGGGGGCTTGGGGCCAACGTCCTGACTTTC. Translating gives CASTPSGGLGANVLTF. Drawing the rest from reference TRBV28 and TRBJ2-6, the complete variable domain is DVKVTQSSRYLVKRTGEKVFLECVQDMDHENMFWYRQDPGLGLRLIYFSYDVKMKEKGDIPEGYSVSREKKERFSLILESASTNQTSMYLCASTPSGGLGANVLTFGAGSRLTVL.

This clonotype was detected a few times. This rearrangement joins TRBV12-3 or TRBV12-4 to TRBJ1-2; D is possibly TRBD1 (5 bases). The V and J ends lost 5 bases and 8 bases respectively, with 21 bases between them. There are 15 residues in the CDR3. The CDR3 coding sequence is TGTGCCAGCAGTCAAGACCGGGACCAAGTCTACGGCTACACCTTC. Protein product: CASSQDRDQVYGYTF.

In its sample, this clonotype was seen a few times. The V and J genes are TRBV9 and TRBJ1-5; 7 nucleotides line up with TRBD1. With 3 bases clipped from V and 7 bases from J, the junction kept 13 bases outside the gene matches. CDR1 is SGDLS and CDR2 is YYNGEE in the germline V gene. The CDR3 runs to 16 residues. CDR3 in DNA: TGTGCCAGCAGCGAAGGGGACAGCAAGGGGGGGCAGCCCCAGCATTTT. Translating it yields CASSEGDSKGGQPQHF.

This chain links TRBV5-1 with TRBJ1-2; possible D gene TRBD1, 5 bases. CDR1 is SGHRS, CDR2 YFSETQ, per germline. The CDR3 consists of 15 residues. V dropped 0 bases and J dropped 4 bases, with 13 bases sitting between them. The CDR3 region has the DNA TGCGCCAGCAGCTTGGCCGGGGGAATGGGCTATGGCTACACCTTC. Encoded protein: CASSLAGGMGYGYTF.

The table lists this clonotype with many counts. The chain is built from TRBV7-3 and TRBJ2-3; 9 nucleotides match TRBD2. CDR1 is SGHTA, CDR2 FQGTGA, per germline. This CDR3 is 17 amino acids long. V shed 0 bases, J shed 3 bases, and the junction held 7 bases outside the gene matches. Here the CDR3 reads CASSLTAASGITDTQYF. The CDR3 nucleotides read TGTGCCAGCAGCTTAACGGCGGCTAGCGGGATTACAGATACGCAGTATTTT. The whole variable domain, remainder taken from reference TRBV7-3 and TRBJ2-3, is GAGVSQTPSNKVTEKGKYVELRCDPISGHTALYWYRQSLGQGPEFLIYFQGTGAADDSGLPNDRFFAVRPEGSVSTLKIQRTERGDSAVYLCASSLTAASGITDTQYFGPGTRLTVL.

This clonotype showed up many times. This chain connects TRBV12-3 or TRBV12-4 to TRBJ1-3; tentatively, D is TRBD1 (6 bases). The CDR3 runs 15 residues. Trimming removed 5 bases from V and 0 bases from J, with 11 bases in between. Here the CDR3 DNA reads TGTGCCAGCAGTCAATCGGGGGCCTCTGGAAACACCATATATTTT. Translation: CASSQSGASGNTIYF.

The chain has TRBV10-3 and TRBJ2-3; D unresolved. Germline V gene sequence: CDR1 ENHRY, CDR2 SYGVKD. The CDR3 is 16 amino acids. V was cut by 2 bases and J by 2 bases, with 14 bases left in between. CDR3: CAISETSDLLTDTQYF. In DNA, the CDR3 is TGTGCCATCAGTGAGACATCAGACTTGCTCACAGATACGCAGTATTTT.

This clonotype has more than one count but fewer than ten. The chain has TRBV27 and TRBJ1-2; D is unclear. This CDR3 is built from 14 residues. Per germline, CDR1 MNHEY and CDR2 SMNVEV (reference sequence). Between the trimmed V and J ends, which lost 4 bases and 5 bases, there was a span of 14 bases. Here the CDR3 DNA reads TGTGCCAGCAGTTCCCTCCCCCTGGGATATGGCTACACCTTC. It specifies CASSSLPLGYGYTF.

This clonotype was seen only a few times. This rearrangement joins TRBV2 to TRBJ2-1; 11 nucleotides match TRBD2. V dropped 7 bases and J dropped 9; count of bases not matched to a gene: 11. The V gene's germline CDR1 is SNHLY and CDR2 FYNNEI. CDR3 length: 15 amino acids. In DNA form, the CDR3 reads TGTGCCAGCAATGGGGGGCTAGCGGGAGGAACTGAGCAGTTCTTC. Protein sequence: CASNGGLAGGTEQFF.

A few counts support this clonotype. The rearrangement joins TRBV5-6 to TRBJ2-7, with 7 nucleotides matching TRBD1. Trimming removed 0 bases from V and 3 bases from J; junction bases left unmatched: 6. The CDR3 covers 15 residues. Looked up from germline, CDR1 is SGHDT and CDR2 is YYEEEE. CDR3 in DNA: TGTGCCAGCAGCTTGGTTGGGACAGAAATCTACGAGCAGTACTTC. Protein: CASSLVGTEIYEQYF.

This sequence joins TRBV20-1 and TRBJ1-2; 7 bases map to TRBD1. The CDR3 contains 19 residues. V gave up 2 bases and J gave up 8 bases; unmatched junction bases: 26. The V gene's germline CDR1 is DFQATT and CDR2 SNEGSKA (reference sequence). The CDR3 DNA reads TGCAGTGCTAGAACGACCCTAGACTCAGGGGGGAGCCGGCCGGAGGGCTACACCTTC. Translation gives CSARTTLDSGGSRPEGYTF.

A few counts support this clonotype. The rearrangement uses TRBV4-2 and TRBJ2-1, with D possibly matching TRBD2 (6 bases). V lost 0 bases to trimming and J lost 10 bases, with 7 bases between them. The CDR3 sequence is 12 residues long. Per germline, CDR1 LGHNA and CDR2 YNFKEQ. CDR3 bases: TGTGCCAGCAGCCAAGACGCGGGGGAGCAGTTCTTC. Residues: CASSQDAGEQFF.

The rearrangement links TRBV27 to TRBJ1-4, with 7 bases fitting TRBD1. The CDR3 covers 15 residues. V trimming: 2 bases; J trimming: 7 bases; junction bases outside the gene matches: 7. The germline CDR1 and CDR2 sequences are MNHEY and SMNVEV (reference sequence). The CDR3 loop reads CASSLRDSRSEKLFF. The CDR3 DNA is TGTGCCAGCAGTTTAAGGGACAGCCGCTCTGAAAAACTGTTTTTT.

The chain employs TRBV5-1 and TRBJ2-7, with TRBD1 matching over 10 bases. Germline CDR1 SGHRS, CDR2 YFSETQ. J gave up 0 bases and V 4 bases, and 10 bases lay outside the gene matches. The CDR3 runs 17 residues. The CDR3 loop reads CASSTGQGEPFSYEQYF. CDR3 bases: TGCGCCAGCAGCACCGGACAGGGGGAACCTTTCTCCTACGAGCAGTACTTC.